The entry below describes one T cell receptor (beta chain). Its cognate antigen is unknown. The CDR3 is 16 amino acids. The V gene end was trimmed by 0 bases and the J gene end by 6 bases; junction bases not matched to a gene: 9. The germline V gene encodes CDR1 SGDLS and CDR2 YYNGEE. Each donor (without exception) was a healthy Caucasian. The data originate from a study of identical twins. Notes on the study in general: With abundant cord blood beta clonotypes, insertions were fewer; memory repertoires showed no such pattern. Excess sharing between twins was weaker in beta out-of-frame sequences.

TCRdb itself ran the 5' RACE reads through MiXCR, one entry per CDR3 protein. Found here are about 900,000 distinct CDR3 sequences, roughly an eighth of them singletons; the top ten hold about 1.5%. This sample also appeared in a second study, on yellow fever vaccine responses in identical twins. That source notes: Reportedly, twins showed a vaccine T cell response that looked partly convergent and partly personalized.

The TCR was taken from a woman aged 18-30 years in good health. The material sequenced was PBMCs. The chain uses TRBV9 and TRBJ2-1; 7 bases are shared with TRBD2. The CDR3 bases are TGTGCCAGCAGCGTAGGAGCGGGACGGGGGGTCAATGAGCAGTTCTTC. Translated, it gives CASSVGAGRGVNEQFF. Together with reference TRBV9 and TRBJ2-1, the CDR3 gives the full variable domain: DSGVTQTPKHLITATGQRVTLRCSPRSGDLSVYWYQQSLDQGLQFLIQYYNGEERAKGNILERFSAQQFPDLHSELNLSSLELGDSALYFCASSVGAGRGVNEQFFGPGTRLTVL.